The 16 T cell receptor beta chains presented below share a single source sample, sequenced in a study of cytomegalovirus exposure and HLA in healthy donors. In the PCR, 60 Vbeta and 13 Jbeta primers were used. TCRdb keeps only in-frame clones here, not all; method: immunoSEQ multiplex PCR. Of approximately 140,000 clones listed, 73% were seen once; the top ten hold over 1%. The source material was PBMCs. Every receptor here comes from a woman aged 40 to 50 in good health and CMV-seronegative.

The gene calls are TRBV19 and TRBJ1-1; 9 bases line up with TRBD1. The germline V gene encodes CDR1 LNHDA and CDR2 SQIVND (reference sequence). The J segment lost 1 base and the V segment lost 6 bases, leaving 0 bases of the junction unmatched. The CDR3 consists of 13 residues. This CDR3 is CASRDRGNTEAFF. In DNA, the CDR3 is TGTGCCAGTAGGGACAGGGGGAACACTGAAGCTTTCTTT.

This chain connects TRBV5-1 to TRBJ1-1; TRBD1 is a possible D gene (6 bases). The CDR3 consists of 14 residues. V was clipped by 0 bases and J by 6 bases, with 12 bases between them. Germline V gives CDR1 SGHRS, CDR2 YFSETQ. The CDR3 DNA reads TGCGCCAGCAGCTTGGATACAGGGAGGGCTGAAGCTTTCTTT. Its protein is CASSLDTGRAEAFF. Full variable domain (rest looked up from reference TRBV5-1 and TRBJ1-1): KAGVTQTPRYLIKTRGQQVTLSCSPISGHRSVSWYQQTPGQGLQFLFEYFSETQRNKGNFPGRFSGRQFSNSRSEMNVSTLELGDSALYLCASSLDTGRAEAFFGQGTRLTVV.

This clone occurred a few times. The gene calls are TRBV7-9 and TRBJ1-5, with TRBD1 as a possible D gene (6 bases). In germline, CDR1 is SEHNR, CDR2 FQNEAQ (reference sequence). V was pared by 5 bases and J by 5 bases, with 19 bases between. This CDR3 has 16 residues. The CDR3 sequence is CASSTGQGFLDQPQHF. The DNA for the CDR3 is TGTGCCAGCAGCACAGGGCAGGGGTTTTTGGATCAGCCCCAGCATTTT.

The chain combines TRBV7-6 with TRBJ2-6, with 11 positions matching TRBD1. Germline CDR1 reads SGHVS; CDR2 reads FNYEAQ. CDR3 length: 17 amino acids. J gave up 3 bases and V 1 base, and 2 bases lay outside the gene matches. The CDR3 DNA reads TGTGCCAGCAGCTTAGGGACAGGGGGCTTTGGGGCCAACGTCCTGACTTTC. Amino acid sequence: CASSLGTGGFGANVLTF.

The J gene is TRBJ1-5, the V gene TRBV19, with 11 bases that match TRBD1. In germline, CDR1 is LNHDA, CDR2 SQIVND (reference sequence). This CDR3 has 15 residues. V shed 4 bases and J 1 base; nucleotides not matched to a gene: 0. CDR3 sequence reads: CASSRTGGSNQPQHF. In DNA form, the CDR3 reads TGTGCCAGTAGTAGGACAGGGGGCAGCAATCAGCCCCAGCATTTT.

V and J are TRBV5-1 and TRBJ2-3, with 8 bases lining up with TRBD2. With V trimmed by 2 bases and J by 6 bases, 11 bases remained unmatched. The CDR3 length is 16 residues. The V gene's germline CDR1 is SGHRS and CDR2 YFSETQ. The CDR3 DNA reads TGCGCCAGCAGCTTAGAGCTTAGCGGGGTCCTGGATACGCAGTATTTT. Protein: CASSLELSGVLDTQYF.

J is TRBJ2-3 and V is TRBV28; maybe TRBD1 (6 bases). With 4 bases removed from V and 2 bases from J, the gap between germline ends came to 19 bases. The CDR3 contains 17 residues. Looked up from germline, CDR1 is MDHEN and CDR2 is SYDVKM. The CDR3 DNA reads as TGTGCCAGCAGTTCAGGGGTTGGAGACAGAAACACAGATACGCAGTATTTT. Translated: CASSSGVGDRNTDTQYF.

This clone was detected a few times. The chain employs TRBV5-6 and TRBJ1-4, with D maybe TRBD1 (5 bases). V was pared by 6 bases and J by 7 bases, with 10 bases between. CDR3 length: 12 residues. The germline gives CDR1 SGHDT, CDR2 YYEEEE. The CDR3 nucleotides read TGTGCCAGCAACCAGGGTCGTGAAAAACTGTTTTTT. Residues: CASNQGREKLFF.

The genes are TRBV10-3 and TRBJ1-1; D gene uncertain. Trimming pared 7 bases from V and 7 bases from J, leaving 16 bases between. The V gene's germline CDR1 is ENHRY and CDR2 SYGVKD. The CDR3 contains 13 residues. The CDR3 nucleotides read TGTGCCATCAAGGACTCAGTGTCGGGTGAAGCTTTCTTT. This codes for CAIKDSVSGEAFF.

This sequence joins TRBV5-1 and TRBJ1-6; TRBD1 agrees at 8 bases. The CDR3 length is 15 residues. Germline CDR1 is SGHRS and CDR2 is YFSETQ. V dropped 7 bases and J dropped 9; count of bases not matched to a gene: 12. In DNA, the CDR3 is TGCGCCAGCCAACAAATGACAGGGGTGGCTTCACCCCTCCACTTT. Amino acids: CASQQMTGVASPLHF.

J is TRBJ2-3 and V is TRBV27; the match to TRBD1 covers 7 bases. Germline CDR1 is MNHEY and CDR2 is SMNVEV (reference sequence). V trimming: 6 bases; J trimming: 4 bases; junction bases outside the gene matches: 7. This CDR3 has 14 residues. The CDR3 sequence is CASSLRQGPDTQYF. The CDR3 nucleotides read TGTGCCAGCAGCCTGAGACAGGGACCAGATACGCAGTATTTT.

V is TRBV6-6 and J is TRBJ1-1; the D gene is possibly TRBD1 (5 bases). V dropped 4 bases and J dropped 0 bases, with 9 bases sitting between them. From germline, CDR1 is MNHNY and CDR2 SVGAGI (reference sequence). The CDR3 is 14 residues long. The CDR3 region has the DNA TGTGCCAGCAGTTTGACAGCTATGAACACTGAAGCTTTCTTT. It translates to CASSLTAMNTEAFF.

The V call is TRBV6-5, the J call TRBJ1-1; D possibly corresponds to TRBD1 (6 bases). Germline CDR1 and CDR2: MNHEY and SVGAGI. V dropped 1 base and J dropped 7 bases, with 19 bases sitting between them. CDR3 size: 16 residues. This CDR3 is CASSYFFIRDIGEAFF. Here the CDR3 DNA reads TGTGCCAGCAGTTACTTTTTCATCCGGGACATTGGTGAAGCTTTCTTT.

The CDR3 reads CASSYSGGGSGEQFF. CDR3 nucleotides: TGTGCCAGCAGTTACTCAGGGGGGGGGTCTGGGGAGCAGTTCTTC. This sequence joins TRBV6-6 and TRBJ2-1; a weak D match, TRBD2 (7 bases). Germline V CDR1 and CDR2: MNHNY, SVGAGI (reference sequence). The CDR3 spans 15 residues. V lost 0 bases to trimming and J lost 10 bases, with 16 bases between them.

The J gene is TRBJ1-3, the V gene TRBV5-4; tentative D call: TRBD1 (6 bases). The CDR3 is 15 amino acids. The germline CDR1 and CDR2 sequences are SGHNT and YYREEE (reference sequence). V shed 0 bases and J shed 8 bases, with 15 bases lying between them. CDR3 amino acids: CASSLEGDLGDTIYF. CDR3 nucleotides: TGTGCCAGCAGCTTGGAGGGGGACCTGGGGGACACCATATATTTT.

The chain uses TRBV7-9 and TRBJ1-2, with D possibly being TRBD1 (5 bases). The CDR3 totals 13 residues. In germline, CDR1 is SEHNR, CDR2 FQNEAQ (reference sequence). V was shortened by 1 base and J by 8 bases, with 11 bases between the two germline ends. CDR3 sequence (DNA): TGTGCCAGCAGCTTAGGGGGCGGACGCGGCTACACCTTC. Translating it yields CASSLGGGRGYTF.